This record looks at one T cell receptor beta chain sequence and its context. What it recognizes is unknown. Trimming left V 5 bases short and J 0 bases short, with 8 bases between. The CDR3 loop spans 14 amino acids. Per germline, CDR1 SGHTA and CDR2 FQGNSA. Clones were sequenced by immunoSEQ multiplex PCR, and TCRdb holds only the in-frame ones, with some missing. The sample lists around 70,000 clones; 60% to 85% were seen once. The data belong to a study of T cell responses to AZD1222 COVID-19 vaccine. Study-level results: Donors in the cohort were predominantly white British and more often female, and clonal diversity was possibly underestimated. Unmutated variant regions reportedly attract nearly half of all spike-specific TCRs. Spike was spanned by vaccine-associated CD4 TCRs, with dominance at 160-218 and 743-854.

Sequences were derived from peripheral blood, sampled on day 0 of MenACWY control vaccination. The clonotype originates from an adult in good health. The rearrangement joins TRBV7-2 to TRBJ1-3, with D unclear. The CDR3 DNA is TGTGCCAGCAGCATCGTGAGCTCTGGAAACACCATATATTTT. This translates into CASSIVSSGNTIYF. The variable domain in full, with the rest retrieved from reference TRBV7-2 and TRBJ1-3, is GAGVSQSPSNKVTEKGKDVELRCDPISGHTALYWYRQSLGQGLEFLIYFQGNSAPDKSGLPSDRFSAERTGGSVSTLTIQRTQQEDSAVYLCASSIVSSGNTIYFGEGSWLTVV.